This T cell receptor beta chain was documented in a study of early T cells in non-severe SARS-CoV-2 infection. The study's findings and limits: Database matching using VDJdb favored anti-spike CD8 responses, with private and CD4 specificities left missing.

From the 5' RACE reads, TCRdb called clonotypes with MiXCR, one entry per CDR3 protein. Among roughly 70,000 distinct CDR3 sequences listed, approximately 13% were seen once. In this sample, this clonotype turned up a few times. Its antigen is undetermined. This CDR3 region has 16 residues. The germline gives CDR1 SGHDN, CDR2 FVKESK. Trimming took 0 bases from V and 0 from J, leaving 10 bases between them. This clonotype was sampled from an adult who was a healthcare worker with PCR-confirmed SARS-CoV-2 infection or an uninfected control (not recorded which). The chain carries TRBV14 and TRBJ2-3; tentatively, D is TRBD1 (5 bases). The sample consisted of whole blood. The chain's CDR3 is CASSQDNRLSTDTQYF. DNA of the CDR3: TGTGCCAGCAGCCAAGATAACAGGCTTAGCACAGATACGCAGTATTTT.